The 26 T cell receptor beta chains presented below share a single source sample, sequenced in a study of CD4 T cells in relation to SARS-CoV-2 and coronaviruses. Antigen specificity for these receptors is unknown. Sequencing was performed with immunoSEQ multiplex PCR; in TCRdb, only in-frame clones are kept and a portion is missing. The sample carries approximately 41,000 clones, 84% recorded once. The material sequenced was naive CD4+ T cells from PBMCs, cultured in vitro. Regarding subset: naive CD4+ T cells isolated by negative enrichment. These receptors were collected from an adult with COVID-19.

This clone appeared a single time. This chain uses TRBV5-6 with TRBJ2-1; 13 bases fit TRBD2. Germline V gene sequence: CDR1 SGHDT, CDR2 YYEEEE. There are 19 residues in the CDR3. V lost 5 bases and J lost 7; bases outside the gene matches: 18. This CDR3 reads CASRNRPGLAGKMGNEQFF. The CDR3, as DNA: TGTGCCAGCAGAAATCGCCCGGGACTAGCGGGAAAAATGGGTAATGAGCAGTTCTTC.

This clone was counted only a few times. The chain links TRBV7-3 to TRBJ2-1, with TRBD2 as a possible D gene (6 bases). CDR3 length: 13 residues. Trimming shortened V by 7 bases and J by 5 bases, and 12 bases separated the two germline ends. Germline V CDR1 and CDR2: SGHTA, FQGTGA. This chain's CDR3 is CASNAAGHNEQFF. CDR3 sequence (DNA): TGTGCCAGCAACGCGGCGGGACACAATGAGCAGTTCTTC.

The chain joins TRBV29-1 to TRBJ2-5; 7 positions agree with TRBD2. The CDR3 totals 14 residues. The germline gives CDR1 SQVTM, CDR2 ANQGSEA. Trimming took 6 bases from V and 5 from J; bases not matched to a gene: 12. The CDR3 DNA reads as TGCAGCGTCGAGGGGAGGGGCTTTTGGGAGACCCAGTACTTC. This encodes CSVEGRGFWETQYF.

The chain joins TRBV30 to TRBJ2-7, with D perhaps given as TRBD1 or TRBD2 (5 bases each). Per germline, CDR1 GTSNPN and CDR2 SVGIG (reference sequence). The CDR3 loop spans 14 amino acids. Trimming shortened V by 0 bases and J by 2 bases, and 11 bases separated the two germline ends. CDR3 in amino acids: CAWSVKVGAYEQYF. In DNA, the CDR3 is TGTGCCTGGAGTGTTAAGGTGGGGGCCTACGAGCAGTACTTC. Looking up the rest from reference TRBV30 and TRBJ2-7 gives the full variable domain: SQTIHQWPATLVQPVGSPLSLECTVEGTSNPNLYWYRQAAGRGLQLLFYSVGIGQISSEVPQNLSASRPQDRQFILSSKKLLLSDSGFYLCAWSVKVGAYEQYFGPGTRLTVT.

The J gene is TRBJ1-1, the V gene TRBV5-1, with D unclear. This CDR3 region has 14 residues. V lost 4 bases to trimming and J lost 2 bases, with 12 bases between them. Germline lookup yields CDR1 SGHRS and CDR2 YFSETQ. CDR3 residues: CASSRRGSNTEAFF. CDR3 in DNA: TGCGCCAGCAGCCGCCGTGGCAGCAACACTGAAGCTTTCTTT.

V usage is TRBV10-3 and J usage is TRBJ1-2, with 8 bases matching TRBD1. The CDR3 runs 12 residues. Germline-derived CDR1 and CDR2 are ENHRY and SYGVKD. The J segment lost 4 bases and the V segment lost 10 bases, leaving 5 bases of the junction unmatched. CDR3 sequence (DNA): TGTGCCACCAGACAGGGGCCCTATGGCTACACCTTC. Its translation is CATRQGPYGYTF.

The CDR3 loop is CASTGEGTDTQYF. The CDR3 region has the DNA TGTGCCAGTACAGGGGAAGGGACAGATACGCAGTATTTT. The chain combines TRBV19 with TRBJ2-3; D may be TRBD1 (6 bases). The CDR3 is 13 residues long. The V and J ends lost 7 bases and 3 bases respectively, with 11 bases between them. Germline CDR1 and CDR2: LNHDA and SQIVND (reference sequence).

The CDR3 DNA reads as TGTGCCAGCAGTGACGGGACCACCACAGATACGCAGTATTTT. Translating it yields CASSDGTTTDTQYF. The rearrangement uses TRBV6-1 and TRBJ2-3; D could derive from TRBD1 or TRBD2 (5 bases each). The CDR3 sequence is 14 residues long. The V end lost 3 bases, the J end lost 2 bases, and 9 bases lay between the germline ends. CDR1 is MNHNS, CDR2 SASEGT, per germline.

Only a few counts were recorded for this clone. The chain's CDR3 is CASSRGSGRQEQFF. The CDR3 DNA follows: TGTGCCAGCAGTCGGGGTAGCGGGAGACAAGAGCAGTTCTTC. V gene TRBV2 combines with J gene TRBJ2-1; 9 bases agree with TRBD2. The CDR3 totals 14 residues. Per the germline V gene, CDR1 is SNHLY and CDR2 is FYNNEI. The trim removed 5 bases at V and 10 bases at J, leaving 9 bases unmatched.

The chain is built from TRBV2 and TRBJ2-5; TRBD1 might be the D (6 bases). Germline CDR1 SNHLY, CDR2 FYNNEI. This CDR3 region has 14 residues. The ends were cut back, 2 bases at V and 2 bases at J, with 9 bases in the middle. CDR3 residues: CASSERGQQETQYF. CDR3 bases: TGTGCCAGCAGTGAAAGGGGACAACAAGAGACCCAGTACTTC. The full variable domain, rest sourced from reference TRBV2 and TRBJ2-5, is EPEVTQTPSHQVTQMGQEVILRCVPISNHLYFYWYRQILGQKVEFLVSFYNNEISEKSEIFDDQFSVERPDGSNFTLKIRSTKLEDSAMYFCASSERGQQETQYFGPGTRLLVL.

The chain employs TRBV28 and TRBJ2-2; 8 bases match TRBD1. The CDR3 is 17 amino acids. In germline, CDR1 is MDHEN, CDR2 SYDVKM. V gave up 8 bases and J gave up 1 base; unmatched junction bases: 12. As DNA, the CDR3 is TGTGCCAGCCTCTCATTCGGCAGGGGGCTGAACACCGGGGAGCTGTTTTTT. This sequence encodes CASLSFGRGLNTGELFF.

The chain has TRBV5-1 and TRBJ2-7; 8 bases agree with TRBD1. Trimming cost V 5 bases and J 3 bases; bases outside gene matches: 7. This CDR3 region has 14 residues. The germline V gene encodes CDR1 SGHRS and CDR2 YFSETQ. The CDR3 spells CASSRTGIFYEQYF. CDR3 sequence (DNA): TGCGCCAGCAGTCGGACAGGGATTTTCTACGAGCAGTACTTC.

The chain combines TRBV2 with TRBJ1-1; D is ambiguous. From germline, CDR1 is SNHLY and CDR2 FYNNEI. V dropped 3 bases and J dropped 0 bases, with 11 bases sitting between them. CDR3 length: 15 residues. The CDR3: CASSDGSSMNTEAFF. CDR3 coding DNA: TGTGCCAGCAGTGATGGGTCCTCCATGAACACTGAAGCTTTCTTT.

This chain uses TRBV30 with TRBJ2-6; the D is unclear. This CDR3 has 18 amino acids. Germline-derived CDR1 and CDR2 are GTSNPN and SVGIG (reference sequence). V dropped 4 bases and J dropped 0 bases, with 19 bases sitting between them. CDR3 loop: CAWIGVAGRHSGANVLTF. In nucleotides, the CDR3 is TGTGCCTGGATAGGAGTAGCTGGACGGCACTCTGGGGCCAACGTCCTGACTTTC.

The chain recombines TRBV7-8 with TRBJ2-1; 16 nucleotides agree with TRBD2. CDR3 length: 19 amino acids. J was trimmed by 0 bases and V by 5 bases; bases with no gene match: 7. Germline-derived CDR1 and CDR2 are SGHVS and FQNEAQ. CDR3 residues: CASSLGTSGRVASYNEQFF. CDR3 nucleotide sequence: TGTGCCAGCAGCCTAGGGACTAGCGGGAGGGTCGCCTCCTACAATGAGCAGTTCTTC.

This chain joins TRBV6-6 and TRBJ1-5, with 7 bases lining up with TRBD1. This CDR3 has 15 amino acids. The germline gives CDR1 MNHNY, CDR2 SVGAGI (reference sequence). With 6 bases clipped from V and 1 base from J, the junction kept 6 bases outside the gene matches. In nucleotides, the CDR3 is TGTGCCAGCAGCCAGACAGGGCGCAGCAATCAGCCCCAGCATTTT. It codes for CASSQTGRSNQPQHF.

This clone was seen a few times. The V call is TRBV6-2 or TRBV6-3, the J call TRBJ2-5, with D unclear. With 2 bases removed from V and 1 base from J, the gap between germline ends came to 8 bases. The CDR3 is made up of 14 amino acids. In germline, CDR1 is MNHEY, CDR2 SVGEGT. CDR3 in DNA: TGTGCCAGCAGTTACGGTTTGCGCCAAGAGACCCAGTACTTC. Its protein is CASSYGLRQETQYF.

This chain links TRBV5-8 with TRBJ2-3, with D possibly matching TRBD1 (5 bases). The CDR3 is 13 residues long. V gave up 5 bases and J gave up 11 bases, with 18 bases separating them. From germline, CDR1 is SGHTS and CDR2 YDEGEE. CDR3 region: CASRPDMRLGQYF. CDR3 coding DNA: TGTGCCAGCAGACCGGACATGAGATTAGGGCAGTATTTT.

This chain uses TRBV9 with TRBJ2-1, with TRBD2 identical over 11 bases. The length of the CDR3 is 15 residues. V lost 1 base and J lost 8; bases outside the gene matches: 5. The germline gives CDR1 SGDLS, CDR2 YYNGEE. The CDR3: CASSVTSGRVYEQFF. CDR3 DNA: TGTGCCAGCAGCGTAACTAGCGGGAGAGTCTATGAGCAGTTCTTC.

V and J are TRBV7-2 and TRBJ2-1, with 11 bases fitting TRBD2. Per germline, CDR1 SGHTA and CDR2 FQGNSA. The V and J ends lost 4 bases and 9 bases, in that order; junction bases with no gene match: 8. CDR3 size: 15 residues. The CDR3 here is CASSSGTSGWGEQFF. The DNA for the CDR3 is TGTGCCAGCAGCTCGGGGACTAGCGGCTGGGGTGAGCAGTTCTTC.

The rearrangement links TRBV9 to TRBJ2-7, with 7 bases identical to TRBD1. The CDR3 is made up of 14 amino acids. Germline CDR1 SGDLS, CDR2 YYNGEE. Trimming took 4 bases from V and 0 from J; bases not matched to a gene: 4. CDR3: CASSLTGASYEQYF. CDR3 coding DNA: TGTGCCAGCAGCCTAACAGGGGCCTCCTACGAGCAGTACTTC.

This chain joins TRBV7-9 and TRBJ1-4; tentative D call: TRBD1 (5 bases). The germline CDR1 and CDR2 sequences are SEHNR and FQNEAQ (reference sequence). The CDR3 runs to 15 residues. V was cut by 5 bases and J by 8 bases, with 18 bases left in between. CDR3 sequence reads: CASSRAGGGVEKLFF. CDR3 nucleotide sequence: TGTGCCAGCAGCCGGGCCGGCGGAGGGGTGGAAAAACTGTTTTTT.

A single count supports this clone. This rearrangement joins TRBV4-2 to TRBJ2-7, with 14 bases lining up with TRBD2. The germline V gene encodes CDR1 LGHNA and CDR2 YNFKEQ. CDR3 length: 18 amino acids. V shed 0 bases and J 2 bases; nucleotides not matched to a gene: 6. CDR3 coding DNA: TGTGCCAGCAGCCAAGAAGCAGGGACTAGCGGGAGAGCCTACGAGCAGTACTTC. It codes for CASSQEAGTSGRAYEQYF.

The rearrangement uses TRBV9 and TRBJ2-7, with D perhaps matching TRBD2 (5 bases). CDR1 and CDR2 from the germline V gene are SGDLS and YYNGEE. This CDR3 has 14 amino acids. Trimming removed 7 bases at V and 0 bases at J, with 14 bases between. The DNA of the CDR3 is TGTGCCAGCTCACAAGGACTCCTCTCCTACGAGCAGTACTTC. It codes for CASSQGLLSYEQYF.

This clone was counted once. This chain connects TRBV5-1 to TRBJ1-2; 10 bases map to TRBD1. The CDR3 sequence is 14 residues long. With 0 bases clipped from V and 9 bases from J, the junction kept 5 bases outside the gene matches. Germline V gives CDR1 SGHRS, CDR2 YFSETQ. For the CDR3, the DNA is TGCGCCAGCAGCTTGGATGGGACAGGGGACCGCTACACCTTC. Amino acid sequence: CASSLDGTGDRYTF.

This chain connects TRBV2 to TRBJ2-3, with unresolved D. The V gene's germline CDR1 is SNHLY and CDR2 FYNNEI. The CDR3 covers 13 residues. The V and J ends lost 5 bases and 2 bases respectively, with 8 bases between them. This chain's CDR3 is CASSPANTDTQYF. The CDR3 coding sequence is TGTGCCAGCAGTCCTGCGAACACAGATACGCAGTATTTT.